The entry that follows covers one T cell receptor (beta chain) sequence. The data are from a study of blood T cell repertoires in COVID-19. At the level of the study: The recovered donors of Cohort 3 showed two negative PCRs, clearance, or symptom resolution. Nucleic acid was either cDNA or gDNA, and it came from T cells, B-cell-depleted T cells, or PBMCs.

Methods used by the authors: From reference gene primer amplification, estimates of nucleated cell counts were derived. Data came from immunoSEQ multiplex PCR; TCRdb stores just in-frame clones and leaves some out. Clone size and V and J calls were adopted from that table, with D and trimming inferred from the DNA. The sample holds hundreds of thousands of clones, about nine tenths seen once. Material for sequencing was PBMCs or T cells enriched from blood (not recorded which). This receptor was taken from a woman aged 45-60 years in a cohort exposed to, infected with or recovered from COVID-19 (not recorded which).

The CDR3 loop reads CATSRVLAGGNEQFF. In DNA, the CDR3 is TGTGCCACCAGCAGAGTACTAGCGGGAGGCAATGAGCAGTTCTTC. This chain joins TRBV15 and TRBJ2-1, with 12 bases lining up with TRBD2. Trimming cost V 1 base and J 6 bases; bases outside gene matches: 1. CDR1 is LNHNV and CDR2 is YYDKDF in the germline V gene (reference sequence). The CDR3 totals 15 residues.